This T cell receptor beta chain was identified during a study of read filtering for tumor transcriptome and immune sequencing. The overall study: RNA-seq yielded only about 75 to 1,300 TCR reads, IR-seq about 3.5 to 10.27 million.

This library used about 360 ng RNA and molecular barcoded adaptors spanning alpha/delta and beta/gamma chains. Each CDR3 protein gets one entry after TCRdb re-called the reads with MiXCR. The sample lists 130,000 or so distinct CDR3 sequences, over 10% occurring once. This clonotype was counted between two and nine times. With 7 bases clipped from V and 7 bases from J, the junction kept 12 bases outside the gene matches. Looked up from germline, CDR1 is SEHNR and CDR2 is FQNEAQ (reference sequence). The CDR3 consists of 17 residues. The chain employs TRBV7-9 and TRBJ2-1; 14 positions match TRBD2. This clonotype was sampled from a donor aged 40 or older with multiple myeloma. Input material: a population of CD138-negative cells sorted from bone marrow. CDR3 in amino acids: CASNARLAGGPGNEQFF. CDR3 coding DNA: TGTGCCAGCAATGCCAGACTAGCGGGAGGGCCAGGAAATGAGCAGTTCTTC.